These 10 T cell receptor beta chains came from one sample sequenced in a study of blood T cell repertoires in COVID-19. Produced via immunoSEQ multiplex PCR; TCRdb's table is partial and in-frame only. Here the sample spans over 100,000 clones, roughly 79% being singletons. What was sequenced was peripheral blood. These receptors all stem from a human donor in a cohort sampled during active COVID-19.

This chain's CDR3 is CASSYRQETVEQYF. The CDR3 DNA is TGTGCCAGCAGTTACCGCCAGGAAACGGTCGAGCAGTACTTC. The gene calls are TRBV6-5 and TRBJ2-7; no clear D. The length of the CDR3 is 14 residues. V gave up 2 bases and J gave up 6 bases, with 14 bases separating them. Germline loops: CDR1 MNHEY, CDR2 SVGAGI.

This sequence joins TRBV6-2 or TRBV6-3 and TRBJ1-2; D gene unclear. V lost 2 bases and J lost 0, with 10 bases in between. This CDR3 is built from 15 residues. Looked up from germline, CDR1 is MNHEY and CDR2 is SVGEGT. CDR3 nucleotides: TGTGCCAGCAGTTACCGAGGCGGATCTAACTATGGCTACACCTTC. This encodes CASSYRGGSNYGYTF.

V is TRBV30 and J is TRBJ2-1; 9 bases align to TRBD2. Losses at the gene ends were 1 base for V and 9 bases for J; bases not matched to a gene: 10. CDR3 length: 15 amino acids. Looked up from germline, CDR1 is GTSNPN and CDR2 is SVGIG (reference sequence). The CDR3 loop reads CAWSATASGAVEQFF. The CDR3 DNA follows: TGTGCCTGGAGTGCCACCGCTAGCGGGGCAGTTGAGCAGTTCTTC.

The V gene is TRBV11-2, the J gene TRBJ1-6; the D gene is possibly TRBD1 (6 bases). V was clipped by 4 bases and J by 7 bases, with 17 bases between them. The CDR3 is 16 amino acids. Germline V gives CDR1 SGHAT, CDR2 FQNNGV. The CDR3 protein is CASSSNRVDENSPLHF. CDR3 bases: TGTGCCAGCAGCTCTAACAGGGTTGACGAAAATTCACCCCTCCACTTT.

The CDR3 loop reads CASSQEMRTETGELFF. The CDR3 DNA reads TGTGCCAGCAGCCAAGAAATGAGGACAGAAACCGGGGAGCTGTTTTTT. The chain combines TRBV14 with TRBJ2-2, with D perhaps TRBD1 (6 bases). With 0 bases removed from V and 5 bases from J, the gap between germline ends came to 13 bases. This CDR3 comprises 16 residues. Germline V gene lookup returns CDR1 SGHDN and CDR2 FVKESK.

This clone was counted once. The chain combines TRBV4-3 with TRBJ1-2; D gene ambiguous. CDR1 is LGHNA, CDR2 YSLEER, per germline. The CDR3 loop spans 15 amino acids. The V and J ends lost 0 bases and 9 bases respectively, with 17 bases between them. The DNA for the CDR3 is TGCGCCAGCAGCCAAGAAGGGTCAGGAGGAGCTAGCTACACCTTC. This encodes CASSQEGSGGASYTF.

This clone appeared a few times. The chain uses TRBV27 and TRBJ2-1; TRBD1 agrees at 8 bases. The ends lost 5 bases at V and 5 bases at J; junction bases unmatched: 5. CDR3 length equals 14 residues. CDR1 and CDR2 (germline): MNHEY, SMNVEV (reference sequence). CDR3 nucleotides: TGTGCCAGCAGTGCCACCAGGGGGCACAATGAGCAGTTCTTC. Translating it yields CASSATRGHNEQFF.

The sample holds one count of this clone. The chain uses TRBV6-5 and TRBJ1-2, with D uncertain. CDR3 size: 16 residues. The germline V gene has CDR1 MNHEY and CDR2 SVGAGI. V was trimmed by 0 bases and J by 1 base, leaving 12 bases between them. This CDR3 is CASSYSTGLGNYGYTF. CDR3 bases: TGTGCCAGCAGTTACTCGACGGGGTTGGGTAACTATGGCTACACCTTC.

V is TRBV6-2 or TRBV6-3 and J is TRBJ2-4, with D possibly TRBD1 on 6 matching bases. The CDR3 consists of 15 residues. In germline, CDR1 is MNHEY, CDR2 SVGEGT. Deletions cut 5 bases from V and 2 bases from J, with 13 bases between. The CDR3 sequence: CASSRDTLTKNIQYF. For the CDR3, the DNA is TGTGCCAGCAGTCGGGACACCCTGACCAAAAACATTCAGTACTTC.

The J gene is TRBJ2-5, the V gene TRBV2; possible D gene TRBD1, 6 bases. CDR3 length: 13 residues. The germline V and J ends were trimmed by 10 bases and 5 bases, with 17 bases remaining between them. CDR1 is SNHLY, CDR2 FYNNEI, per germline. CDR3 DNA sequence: TGTGCCACCTCACCCCAGGGGTGGGAGACCCAGTACTTC. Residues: CATSPQGWETQYF.